This TCR beta chain was recovered during a study of shared clonotypes between healthy human individuals (dated by TCRdb to 2019 to 2021). Regarding the complete study: The cohort included three men and a couple of women between 18 and 49 years of age. For each donor, CD4 naive and CD4 memory were each run on three plates, CD8 naive on two plates, and CD8 memory on one plate. To estimate repertoire size and how much clonotype sharing occurs between individuals, the study deeply sequenced the blood TCR repertoires of five healthy adults. To increase sequencing depth and limit assay-specific biases, TCR repertoire library preparation and sequencing were carried out by different laboratories using diverse techniques. Leukapheresis yielded between about 0.9 and 9.5 billion PBMCs per donor.

Using the deep immunoSEQ assay, TCR CDR3 regions were amplified from genomic DNA by multiplex PCR. Genomic DNA extracted from each cell subset was distributed evenly over all wells of several immunoSEQ 96-well plates, and each plate served as one replicate. Each replicate PCR for sorted subsets received about 200 ng genomic DNA, equal to 30,000 or so T cell genomes. Purified libraries were measured with a Qubit 3.0 fluorometer, size-checked on a Bioanalyzer 2100, and measured again with the KAPA Library Quantification kit. Every immunoSEQ 96-well plate was sequenced on a separate single-read 150-cycle Illumina NextSeq 550 flow cell. On the authors' methods: Because only junctional sequences without quality scores were contained in the immunoSEQ output, filtering matching that applied to full-length reads could not be performed. Sequences were annotated with PyIR, a Python wrapper for IgBLAST v1.9, using IMGT germline references to assign V/J genes and CDR3. Any read was removed if the V/J assignment was weak (E-value above 1e-6), the CDR3 was missing, or the read contained stop codons, out-of-frame junctions, or ambiguous translated residues. A V3J clonotype was defined by an identical inferred V gene, J gene, and CDR3 amino acid sequence. Percentage overlap between repertoires was calculated by dividing the number of shared unique clonotypes by the size of the smaller repertoire. RTK rarefaction, the Chao1 estimator, and Recon v2.1 estimates of unobserved clonotypes were used to assess repertoire richness. Generation probabilities for all TCRbeta clonotypes obtained by the gDNA method from a handful of donors were computed using OLGA. As stored in TCRdb, this immuneACCESS dataset retains in-frame rearrangements with V and J assigned. A fraction of the clones does not appear; measured against another copy, unresolved V genes explain less than half of the discrepancy, and the remainder lacks a known reason. V and J calls and clone size follow that table, whereas D and trimming were derived from the DNA. Counted in this sample were some 1,100,000 clones; about 84% of them appeared once. The top ten hold 0.5% to 0.6% of the sample.

Healthy HIV-negative adults with no recently reported acute infections or vaccinations were included as donors. All donors were Caucasian adults living in Nashville, Tennessee, USA. Magnetic negative selection was used to enrich CD4+ T cells, after which naive cells were positively selected on CD45RA and the negative fraction became the memory subset. Blood was obtained by leukapheresis, after which PBMCs were separated by Ficoll-Histopaque density gradient centrifugation and cryopreserved in liquid nitrogen vapor phase. Purity and quantity of every magnetically sorted T cell population were checked by analytical flow cytometry. Genomic DNA was isolated from each sorted fraction and quantified by UV absorbance on a Nanodrop 2000c. What the research found in general, with its limitations: Compared with non-shared clonotypes, the clonotypes found in all four sorted-subset donors had higher generation probabilities. Across four donors, approximately 4.6% of naive CD4, approximately 3.6% of naive CD8, roughly 2.2% of memory CD4, and about 0.44% of memory CD8 clonotypes were shared. Because the study included only a small number of donors, the genetic and exposure-history diversity represented was limited. Pairwise subsampling led to the expectation that sequencing depth would affect the degree of clonotype sharing among donors. Naive subsets generally had larger estimated clonotype richness than memory subsets did. Even with the large sequencing depth, rarefaction of the sorted-subset datasets indicated that sequencing was incomplete. Only blood was sampled, and tissue TCR repertoires likely differ from those in blood.

The V and J ends are trimmed by 4 bases and 2 bases, leaving 12 bases between them. Spanning cysteine to phenylalanine, the CDR3 consists of 14 amino acids. Only the CDR3 DNA is retained, 42 bases long and in frame from the first base. As encoded in the germline V gene, CDR1 is SGHTA while CDR2 is FQGNSA. To note about this clone: Its recognized antigen is unknown. Base qualities are not provided; no much larger clone lies one nucleotide away.

The clonotype comes from a man younger than 35 in good health. Some clones in this sample may be carry-over from other donors' samples. The rearranged chain carries TRBV7-2 and TRBJ2-7; the D region is possibly TRBD1 or TRBD2, each matching across 5 bases. The specimen sequenced was memory CD4+ T cells from PBMCs. Sample cell subset or site, as interpreted from the label and publication: CD45RA-negative fraction. The CDR3 in this case is CASSSPWGTYEQYF. The DNA sequence is as follows: TGTGCCAGCAGCTCCCCTTGGGGGACCTACGAGCAGTACTTC.